This T cell receptor (beta chain) comes out of a study of T-cell memory formation after mild COVID-19. Study outcomes and limitations: Still unconfirmed is whether the second-wave clones peaking on day 37 recognized SARS-CoV-2. Memory sampled before infection contained some responding clones, suggesting cross-reactive memory joined. A second wave expanding day 15 to 37 was CD4+-biased; contracting clones were balanced.

CDR3 length equals 14 residues. V was trimmed by 2 bases and J by 5 bases, leaving 13 bases between them. In germline, CDR1 is LNHNV, CDR2 YYDKDF (reference sequence). 5'RACE, which relied on constant-segment primers, yielded TCR alpha and TCR beta cDNA libraries carrying sample barcodes and UMIs. TCRdb ran MiXCR on the 5' RACE reads and lists one entry per CDR3 protein. The table has approximately 210,000 distinct CDR3 sequences, 25% to 35% seen once; the top ten hold 10% to 12%. Details on this clonotype: Its antigen is undetermined.

The chain uses TRBV15 and TRBJ2-7, with D possibly TRBD1 on 5 matching bases. The source material was PBMCs or a T cell subset sorted from them (not recorded which). This TCR was sampled from an adult woman who had mild COVID-19 (a few samples of this study predate the infection). Cell type and time point are not known. The CDR3 DNA follows: TGTGCCACCAGCAGAAGGGGCCCACTCGACGAGCAGTACTTC. It specifies CATSRRGPLDEQYF. The full variable domain, in which reference TRBV15 and TRBJ2-7 provide the parts outside the CDR3, is DAMVIQNPRYQVTQFGKPVTLSCSQTLNHNVMYWYQQKSSQAPKLLFHYYDKDFNNEADTPDNFQSRRPNTSFCFLDIRSPGLGDTAMYLCATSRRGPLDEQYFGPGTRLTVT.